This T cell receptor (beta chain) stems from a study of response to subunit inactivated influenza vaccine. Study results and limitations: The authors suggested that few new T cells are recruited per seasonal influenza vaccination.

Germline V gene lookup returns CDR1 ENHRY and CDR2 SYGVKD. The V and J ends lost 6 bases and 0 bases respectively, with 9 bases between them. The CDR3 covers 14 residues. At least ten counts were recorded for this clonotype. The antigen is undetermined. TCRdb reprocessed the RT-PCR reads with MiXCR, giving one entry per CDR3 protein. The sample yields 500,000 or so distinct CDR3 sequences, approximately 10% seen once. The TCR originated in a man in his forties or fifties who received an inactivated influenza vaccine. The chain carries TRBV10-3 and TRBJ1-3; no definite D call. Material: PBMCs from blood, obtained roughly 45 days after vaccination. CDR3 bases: TGTGCCATCAGCCTTACGTACTCTGGAAACACCATATATTTT. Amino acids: CAISLTYSGNTIYF.